This T cell receptor (beta chain) was recovered during a study of blood T cell repertoires in COVID-19. Repertoires were generated with immunoSEQ multiplex PCR, while TCRdb's copy carries only in-frame clones and drops some. The sample contains roughly 480,000 clones, 89% of which appear only once. Sample: peripheral blood. The sequence came from a man aged 18 to 29 with COVID-19, enrolled during active disease.

The CDR3 is CASSIGGVGNTIYF. CDR3 nucleotides: TGTGCCAGTAGTATCGGGGGGGTTGGAAACACCATATATTTT. The V and J genes are TRBV19 and TRBJ1-3; a possible D gene is TRBD1 (5 bases). V was clipped by 3 bases and J by 3 bases, with 9 bases between them. This CDR3 is built from 14 residues. The germline V gene encodes CDR1 LNHDA and CDR2 SQIVND (reference sequence).